This T cell receptor beta chain appears in the sequencing data of a study of cytomegalovirus exposure and HLA in healthy donors (dated 2017 in TCRdb). Background for the entire study: An earlier analysis of 587 of the donors reported 276 Gb of sequence data and some 110 million unique TCR beta sequences obtained from some 200 million T cells. An early release that covered roughly 600 HLA-typed donors contained around 300 gigabases of sequencing data and roughly 84 million unique TCR sequences. Among the roughly 400 genotyped donors, approximately 76% belonged to the genetic ancestry cluster associated with self-reported Caucasian donors. The study aimed to test whether cataloging public T cell receptors could reveal signatures of past pathogen exposure. The T cell repertoires of about 700 subjects were profiled by immunosequencing and related to cytomegalovirus serostatus. A separate validation cohort of roughly 130 different subjects was used in addition to the roughly 670-subject first cohort. The study combined high-throughput TCR immunosequencing, statistical association of individual TCRs with disease status, and machine learning to predict cytomegalovirus infection status. A later analysis re-examined previously published TCR beta repertoires from more than 550 donors and added high-resolution HLA genotyping to investigate patterns of TCR occurrence. The later analysis used no new phenotypic data to find candidate immune exposures, relying instead on TCR beta sequences and their occurrence across donors. To decide whether each TCR beta V gene segment behaved as functional or pseudogenic, an earlier analysis of nearly 600 of the donors relied on high-throughput TCR beta sequencing. Donor age, sex, ethnicity and CMV serostatus were compiled alongside the repertoire data. A later genetic analysis used genome-wide SNP genotypes for about 55% of the 666 donors, treating that subset as a discovery cohort. Every discovery cohort repertoire had been produced on one sequencing platform. Both class I and class II loci were covered by HLA typing, at four-digit resolution. Typing coverage differed by locus: A, B, C, DRB1 and DQB1 were typed in roughly 620-640 donors, DQA1 in approximately 520, DPA1 in 600 to 610, and DPB1 in just under 480. Roughly 5 DR-DQ haplotypes were handled as single units for association and clustering because linkage in the cohort was strong. Across roughly 420 genotyped donors of the cohort, an average of about 240,000 unique TCR beta nucleotide sequences per donor were sequenced, and about a sixth of those sequences were non-productive.

Study-wide conclusions, independent of this receptor: A cluster of highly shared sequence variants was judged likely to be a technical artifact of the sequencing pipeline. According to a later genetic analysis, donors in an Asian-associated ancestry cluster had fewer N-insertions in productive TCRs than the approximately 700-donor mean. The authors suggested that the approach could potentially be extended to other disease states and immunological phenotypes. The 87-base-pair reads could not distinguish some IMGT-functional V segments, including TRBV6-2 and TRBV6-3, so those segments were excluded. Because counts were too low, roughly 17 rarely observed V segments, including chromosome 9 orphons, were left out of the earlier analysis of approximately 500 of the donors. While some public TCRs were present in many individuals, most TCR sequences turned up only very rarely across donors. In an earlier analysis of roughly 560 of the donors, most TCR beta V segments were observed in productive rearrangements about 90% or about 30% of the time, broadly matching IMGT annotations. Cytomegalovirus status was reported to be diagnosed by the classifier with high specificity and sensitivity in both the original and validation cohorts. Most CMV-associated TCR beta chains appeared to be HLA-restricted in a later analysis, and the HLA associations seemed to be driven largely by CMV exposure. When HLA alleles, especially DR and DQ, strongly co-occurred, TCR associations were difficult to assign to individual alleles. CMV serostatus was the only immune exposure information available for the cohort. Only TCR beta chains were sequenced in this cohort, and the absence of alpha or paired-chain data limited detectable features. According to a later analysis, parvovirus B19, influenza, CMV and Epstein-Barr virus appeared linked to several top co-occurrence clusters. An association between a missense DCLRE1C variant and V-gene and J-gene trimming of TCR beta chains was found in a later genetic analysis and replicated in an independent cohort. A further reported finding was that TCR beta sequences accurately predicted the HLA-A and HLA-B alleles for most subjects in the first cohort. Sequencing depth was assumed to be roughly uniform across donors in the presence/absence analyses, though that assumption may not hold. A later analysis found that TCR association rates varied across HLA loci, with DRB1 alleles showing the most associated TCRs and HLA-C alleles the fewest. A later analysis found that HLA-associated TCR beta chains were more clonally expanded and had lower generation probabilities than equally common non-associated chains. Linkage disequilibrium might explain the correlated functional status among segregating V segments, but an unknown experimental factor could not be excluded. Because HLA typing was missing for some donors at each locus, association tests included only the typed subset. In a later analysis, around 15,000 TCR beta sequences were associated with specific HLA alleles at a false discovery rate of 0.05. In vitro tests confirmed that a few of the cytomegalovirus-associated TCR beta chains recognize cytomegalovirus antigens. The study listed 164 TCR beta chains as associated with cytomegalovirus.

Libraries were built with the immunoSEQ multiplex PCR assay. The multiplex PCR relied on a mix of 60 forward primers for TCR Vbeta segments and 13 reverse primers for TCR Jbeta segments. The CDR3 region of rearranged TCR beta genes was amplified from genomic DNA with a multiplex PCR assay. On the Illumina HiSeq System, the amplified TCR beta libraries were sequenced as 87-base-pair reads. The authors processed their data as follows. A later analysis tallied around 87 million unique TCR beta chains across the 666 repertoires, and about 10 million of those chains were shared by two or more donors. Raw reads were error-corrected and collapsed into unique sequences by a nearest-neighbor algorithm in which closely related sequences were merged to remove PCR and sequencing errors. CDR3 sequences were aligned to IMGT reference sequences to assign V, D and J gene segments. Each retained sequence needed at least a six-nucleotide match to both a V gene segment and a J gene segment. Rearrangements were called productive when the CDR3 lacked stop codons and stayed in frame with V and J; all others were non-productive. CDR3 was defined by IMGT convention, running from the second conserved V-encoded cysteine to the conserved J-encoded phenylalanine. The earlier analysis of about 590 of the donors excluded sequences that lacked an unambiguous match to a single V gene segment. In an earlier analysis of approximately 560 of the donors, a V segment was called functional when productive rearrangements were above 56.7%, and segregating when the standard deviation between donors exceeded 5%. A statistical classification framework was built for diagnosing cytomegalovirus status from the catalog of TCR beta chain sequences. V and J gene assignment, in a later analysis, came from comparing TCR nucleotide sequences with IMGT/GENE-DB human TR gene sequences. A later analysis assigned CDR3 sequences and most-parsimonious VDJ recombination scenarios with the TCRdist pipeline. In a later analysis, each TCR beta chain was defined by its CDR3 amino acid sequence together with its V-gene family, and reads without a unique V-gene family were excluded. In a later analysis, 550 to 650 highly shared, low-generation-probability nucleotide sequences were removed to address suspected cross-contamination and a sequencing artifact. In a later analysis, a clonal expansion index was calculated for each public chain from normalized within-repertoire ranks of inferred template counts. In a later analysis, generation probabilities were computed using a VDJ recombination model fitted to out-of-frame rearrangements, and the results were checked against IGoR. Hypergeometric tests were used in a later analysis to score TCR-TCR, TCR-HLA and TCR-CMV co-occurrence, with a repertoire-size bias correction applied to the TCR pairs. False discovery rates were estimated in a later analysis by permuting HLA or CMV assignments 20 times. In a later analysis, co-occurring TCRs were grouped with DBSCAN, and TCRdist sequence similarity was added when clustering was performed within HLA-allele-positive subsets. Repertoires with fewer than 30,000 or more than 120,000 public chains, plus five repertoires with anomalous nucleotide sharing, were excluded from co-occurrence clustering. Entries here come from immuneACCESS through TCRdb and include only in-frame sequences with V and J called. Some clones fail to appear in such tables; in the studies checked, an unresolved V gene covers under half of the shortfall, and the cause of the remainder is unknown. That table gives V, J and clone size, and the DNA gave D and trimming. The sample records about 150,000 clones, approximately 80% of which are singletons. The ten most abundant clones make up 4% of the sample.

Trimmed from V: 2 bases; trimmed from J: 6 bases; junction bases lacking a gene match: 10. As encoded in the germline V gene, CDR1 is MNHNS while CDR2 is SASEGT. Taken from cysteine to phenylalanine, the CDR3 has 16 residues. Of the read, only the CDR3 DNA is kept; its 48 bases are in frame from base 1. Notes on this clone: It lacks a known antigen. No much larger clone exists at a distance of one base, and base qualities are not known.

The cohort consisted of some 730 healthy bone marrow donors. All cohort members were sampled while nominally healthy, although unrecorded immune exposures were likely present. The donor tested CMV seronegative and was one of the 352 seronegative cohort members. A peripheral blood sample was collected from each donor, and TCR beta sequencing was performed on peripheral blood mononuclear cells. The Qiagen DNeasy Blood Extraction Kit was used to extract genomic DNA from the blood cell samples. The V and J genes are TRBV6-1 and TRBJ2-1, with 7 bases matching TRBD2. Sequenced material: PBMCs. The TCR comes from a woman in her thirties or forties in good health and CMV-seronegative. In nucleotide form, the sequence is TGTGCCAGCAGTGAACTCGGGACTAAACTGATCAATGAGCAGTTCTTC. Translated, this is CASSELGTKLINEQFF.